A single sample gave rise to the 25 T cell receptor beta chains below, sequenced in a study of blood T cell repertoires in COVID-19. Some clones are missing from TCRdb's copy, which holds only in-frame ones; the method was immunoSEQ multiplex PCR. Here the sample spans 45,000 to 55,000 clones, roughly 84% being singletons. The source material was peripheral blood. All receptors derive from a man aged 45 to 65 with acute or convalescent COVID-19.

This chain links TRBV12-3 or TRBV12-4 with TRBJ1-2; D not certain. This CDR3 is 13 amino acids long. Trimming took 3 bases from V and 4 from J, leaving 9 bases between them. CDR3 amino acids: CASSFRALYGYTF. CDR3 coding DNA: TGTGCCAGCAGTTTTAGAGCCCTCTATGGCTACACCTTC.

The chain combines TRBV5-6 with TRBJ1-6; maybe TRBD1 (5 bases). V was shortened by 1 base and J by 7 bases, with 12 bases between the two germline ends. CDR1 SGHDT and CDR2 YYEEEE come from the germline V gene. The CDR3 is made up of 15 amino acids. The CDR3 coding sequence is TGTGCCAGCAGCTTGACAGACAGACGAAATTCACCCCTCCACTTT. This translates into CASSLTDRRNSPLHF.

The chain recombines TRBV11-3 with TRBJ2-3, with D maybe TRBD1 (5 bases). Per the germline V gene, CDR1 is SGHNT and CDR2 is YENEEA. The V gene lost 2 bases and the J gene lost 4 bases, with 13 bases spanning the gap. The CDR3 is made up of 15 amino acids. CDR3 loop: CASSLQGKSADTQYF. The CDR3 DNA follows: TGTGCCAGCAGCTTACAGGGTAAATCAGCAGATACGCAGTATTTT.

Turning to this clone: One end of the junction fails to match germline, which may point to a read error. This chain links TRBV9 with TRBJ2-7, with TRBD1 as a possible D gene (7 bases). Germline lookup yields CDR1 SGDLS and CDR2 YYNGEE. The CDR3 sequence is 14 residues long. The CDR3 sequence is CASSEEGQSYGQYF. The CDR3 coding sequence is TGTGCCAGCAGCGAGGAGGGACAGAGCTACGGGCAGTACTTC.

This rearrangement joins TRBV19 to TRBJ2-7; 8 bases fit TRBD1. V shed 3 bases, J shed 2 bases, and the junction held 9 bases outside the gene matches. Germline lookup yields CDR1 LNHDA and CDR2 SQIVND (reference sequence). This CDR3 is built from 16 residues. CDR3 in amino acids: CASSIITGGPTYEQYF. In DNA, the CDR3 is TGTGCCAGTAGTATTATAACAGGGGGACCCACCTACGAGCAGTACTTC.

The CDR3: CASRRSGTSSGNTIYF. In nucleotides, the CDR3 is TGTGCCAGCAGGCGAAGCGGGACGAGCTCTGGAAACACCATATATTTT. The genes are TRBV28 and TRBJ1-3; weak D call: TRBD1 (5 bases). Per germline, CDR1 MDHEN and CDR2 SYDVKM. Trimming took off 6 bases at V and 0 bases at J, with 15 bases between the two ends. CDR3 size: 16 residues.

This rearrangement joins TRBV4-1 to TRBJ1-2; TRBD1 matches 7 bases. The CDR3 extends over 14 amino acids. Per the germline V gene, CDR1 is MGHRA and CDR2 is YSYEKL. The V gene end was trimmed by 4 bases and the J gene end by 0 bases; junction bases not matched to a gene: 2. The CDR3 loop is CASSLDRTNYGYTF. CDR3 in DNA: TGCGCCAGCAGCCTGGACAGGACTAACTATGGCTACACCTTC.

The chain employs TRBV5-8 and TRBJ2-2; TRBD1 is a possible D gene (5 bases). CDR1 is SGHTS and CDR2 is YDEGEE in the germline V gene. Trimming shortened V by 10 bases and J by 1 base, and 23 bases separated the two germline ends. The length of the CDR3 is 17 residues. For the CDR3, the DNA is TGTGCCCCCGCGGTGAGAAGGGGTTTCGGGAACACCGGGGAGCTGTTTTTT. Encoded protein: CAPAVRRGFGNTGELFF.

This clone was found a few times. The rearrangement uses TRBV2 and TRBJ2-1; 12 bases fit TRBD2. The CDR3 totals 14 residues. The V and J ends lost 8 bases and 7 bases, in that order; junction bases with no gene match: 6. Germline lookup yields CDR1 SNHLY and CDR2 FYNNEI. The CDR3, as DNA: TGTGCCAGCCTGACTAGCGGGGGCCTTAATGAGCAGTTCTTC. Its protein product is CASLTSGGLNEQFF.

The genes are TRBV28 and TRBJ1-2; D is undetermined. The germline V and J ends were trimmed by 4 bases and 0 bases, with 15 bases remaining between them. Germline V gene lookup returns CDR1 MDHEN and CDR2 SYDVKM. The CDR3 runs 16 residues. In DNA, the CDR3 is TGTGCCAGCAGTTCGGCGGAGGATACTACTAACTATGGCTACACCTTC. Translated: CASSSAEDTTNYGYTF.

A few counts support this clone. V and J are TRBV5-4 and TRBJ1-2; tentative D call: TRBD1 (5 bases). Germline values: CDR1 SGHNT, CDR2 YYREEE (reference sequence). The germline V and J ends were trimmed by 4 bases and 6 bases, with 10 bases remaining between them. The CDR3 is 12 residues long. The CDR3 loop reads CASSGGTHGYTF. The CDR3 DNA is TGTGCCAGCAGCGGCGGGACCCATGGCTACACCTTC.

This CDR3 is CASSLAGRRSGNTIYF. In DNA, the CDR3 is TGTGCCAGCAGCTTAGCGGGGCGCCGCTCTGGAAACACCATATATTTT. The V gene is TRBV7-8, the J gene TRBJ1-3; possibly TRBD1 for D (5 bases). V lost 0 bases and J lost 0, with 9 bases in between. CDR1 and CDR2 (germline): SGHVS, FQNEAQ. The CDR3 sequence is 16 residues long.

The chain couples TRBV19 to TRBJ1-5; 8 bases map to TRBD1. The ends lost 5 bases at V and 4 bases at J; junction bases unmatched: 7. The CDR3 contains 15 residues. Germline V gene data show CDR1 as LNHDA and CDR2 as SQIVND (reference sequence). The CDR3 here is CASSARGQTNQPQHF. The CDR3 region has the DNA TGTGCCAGTAGTGCCAGGGGGCAGACAAATCAGCCCCAGCATTTT.

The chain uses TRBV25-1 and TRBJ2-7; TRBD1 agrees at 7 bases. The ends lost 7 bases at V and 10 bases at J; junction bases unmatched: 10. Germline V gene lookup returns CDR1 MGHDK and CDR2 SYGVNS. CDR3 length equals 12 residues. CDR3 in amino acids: CASKEGTAPQYF. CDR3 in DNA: TGTGCCAGCAAAGAAGGGACAGCCCCCCAGTACTTC.

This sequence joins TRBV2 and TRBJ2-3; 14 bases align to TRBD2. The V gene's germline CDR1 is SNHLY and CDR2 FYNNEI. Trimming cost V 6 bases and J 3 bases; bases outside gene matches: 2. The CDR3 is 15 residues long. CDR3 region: CASSRLAGGTDTQYF. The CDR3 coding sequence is TGTGCCAGCAGCAGACTAGCGGGGGGGACAGATACGCAGTATTTT.

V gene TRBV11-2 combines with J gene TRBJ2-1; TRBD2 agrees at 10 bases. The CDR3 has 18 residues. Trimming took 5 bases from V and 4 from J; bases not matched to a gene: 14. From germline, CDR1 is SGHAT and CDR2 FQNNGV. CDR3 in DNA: TGTGCCAGCAGCCCTACATCCGCGGGACTAGCGTTTTACAATGAGCAGTTCTTC. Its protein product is CASSPTSAGLAFYNEQFF. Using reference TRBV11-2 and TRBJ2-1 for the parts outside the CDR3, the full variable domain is EAGVAQSPRYKIIEKRQSVAFWCNPISGHATLYWYQQILGQGPKLLIQFQNNGVVDDSQLPKDRFSAERLKGVDSTLKIQPAKLEDSAVYLCASSPTSAGLAFYNEQFFGPGTRLTVL.

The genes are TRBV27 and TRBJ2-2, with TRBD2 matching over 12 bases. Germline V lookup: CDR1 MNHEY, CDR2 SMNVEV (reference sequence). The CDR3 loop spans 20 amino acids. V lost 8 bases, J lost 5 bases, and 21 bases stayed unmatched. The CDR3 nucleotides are TGTGCCAGCGCCGGCCTCTTTGCTAGCGGGAGGGCCAAGATTACCGGGGAGCTGTTTTTT. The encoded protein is CASAGLFASGRAKITGELFF.

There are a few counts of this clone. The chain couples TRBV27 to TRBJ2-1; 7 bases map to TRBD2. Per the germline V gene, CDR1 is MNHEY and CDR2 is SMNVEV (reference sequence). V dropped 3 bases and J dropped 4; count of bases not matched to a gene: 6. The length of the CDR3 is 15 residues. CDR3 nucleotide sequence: TGTGCCAGCAGTTTCAGCGGGGAGCCGTACAATGAGCAGTTCTTC. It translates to CASSFSGEPYNEQFF.

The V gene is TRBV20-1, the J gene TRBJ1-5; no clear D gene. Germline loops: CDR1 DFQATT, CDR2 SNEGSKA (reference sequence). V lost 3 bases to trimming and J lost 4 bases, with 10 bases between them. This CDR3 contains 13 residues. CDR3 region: CSASLGGNQPQHF. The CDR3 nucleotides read TGCAGTGCTAGTCTCGGCGGGAATCAGCCCCAGCATTTT.

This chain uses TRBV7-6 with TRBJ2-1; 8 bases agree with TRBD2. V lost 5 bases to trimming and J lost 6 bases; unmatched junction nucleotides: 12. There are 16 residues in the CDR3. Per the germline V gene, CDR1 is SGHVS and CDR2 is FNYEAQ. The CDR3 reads CASSQWNSGISNEQFF. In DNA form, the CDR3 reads TGTGCCAGCAGCCAGTGGAATAGCGGGATAAGCAATGAGCAGTTCTTC. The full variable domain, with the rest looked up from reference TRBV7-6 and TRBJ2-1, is GAGVSQSPRYKVTKRGQDVALRCDPISGHVSLYWYRQALGQGPEFLTYFNYEAQQDKSGLPNDRFSAERPEGSISTLTIQRTEQRDSAMYRCASSQWNSGISNEQFFGPGTRLTVL.

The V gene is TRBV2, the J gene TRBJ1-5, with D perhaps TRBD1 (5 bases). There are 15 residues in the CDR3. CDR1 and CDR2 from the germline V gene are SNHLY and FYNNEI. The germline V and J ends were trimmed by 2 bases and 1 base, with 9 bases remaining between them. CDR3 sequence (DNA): TGTGCCAGCAGTGAACAGGGTGGGAGCAATCAGCCCCAGCATTTT. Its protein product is CASSEQGGSNQPQHF.

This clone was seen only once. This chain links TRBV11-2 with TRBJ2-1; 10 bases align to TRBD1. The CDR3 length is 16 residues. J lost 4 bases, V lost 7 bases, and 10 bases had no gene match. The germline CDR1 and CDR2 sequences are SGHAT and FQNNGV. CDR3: CASTFRVGQGYNEQFF. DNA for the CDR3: TGTGCCAGCACTTTTAGGGTGGGACAGGGGTACAATGAGCAGTTCTTC.

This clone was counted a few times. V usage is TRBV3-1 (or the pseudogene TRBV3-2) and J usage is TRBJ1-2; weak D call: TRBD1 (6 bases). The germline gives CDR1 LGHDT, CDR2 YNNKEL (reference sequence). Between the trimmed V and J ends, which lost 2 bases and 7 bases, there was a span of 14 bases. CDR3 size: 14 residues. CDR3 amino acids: CASSQPGGAAGYTF. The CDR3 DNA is TGTGCCAGCAGCCAACCCGGGGGGGCGGCTGGCTACACCTTC.

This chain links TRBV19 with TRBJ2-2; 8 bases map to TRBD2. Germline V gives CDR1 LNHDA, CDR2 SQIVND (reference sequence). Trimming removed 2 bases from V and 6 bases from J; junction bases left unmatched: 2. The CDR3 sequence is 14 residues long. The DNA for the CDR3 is TGTGCCAGTAGTATATCGGGGGGGGCCGGGGAGCTGTTTTTT. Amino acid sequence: CASSISGGAGELFF.

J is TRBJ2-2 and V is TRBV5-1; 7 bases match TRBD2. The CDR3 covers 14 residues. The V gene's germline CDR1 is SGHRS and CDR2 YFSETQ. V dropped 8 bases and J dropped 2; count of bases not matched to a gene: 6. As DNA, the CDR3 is TGCGCCAGTTCCGGGACTACCAACACCGGGGAGCTGTTTTTT. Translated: CASSGTTNTGELFF.